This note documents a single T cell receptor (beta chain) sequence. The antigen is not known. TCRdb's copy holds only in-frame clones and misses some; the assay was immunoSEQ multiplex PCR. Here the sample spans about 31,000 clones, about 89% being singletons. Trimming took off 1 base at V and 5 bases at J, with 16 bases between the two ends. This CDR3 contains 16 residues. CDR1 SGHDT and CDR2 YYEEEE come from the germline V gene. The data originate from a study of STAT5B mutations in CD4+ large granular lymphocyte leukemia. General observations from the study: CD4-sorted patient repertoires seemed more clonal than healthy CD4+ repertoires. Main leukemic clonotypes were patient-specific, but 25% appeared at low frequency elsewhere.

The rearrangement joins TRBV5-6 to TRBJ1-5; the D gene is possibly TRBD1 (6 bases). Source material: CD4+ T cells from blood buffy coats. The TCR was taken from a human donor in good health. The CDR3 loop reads CASSLRGRGWDQPQHF. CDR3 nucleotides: TGTGCCAGCAGCTTGCGGGGGCGGGGATGGGATCAGCCCCAGCATTTT. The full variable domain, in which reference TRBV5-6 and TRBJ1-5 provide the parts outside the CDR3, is DAGVTQSPTHLIKTRGQQVTLRCSPKSGHDTVSWYQQALGQGPQFIFQYYEEEERQRGNFPDRFSGHQFPNYSSELNVNALLLGDSALYLCASSLRGRGWDQPQHFGDGTRLSIL.